The 31 T cell receptor beta chains below all came from one sample that was sequenced in a study of T cell clusters in autoimmune cytopenias. TRB amplification used approximately 250 ng of peripheral blood genomic DNA. TRB was amplified by touch-down multiplex PCR, primer pools A and B combined. TCRdb re-called the multiplex PCR reads and shows each CDR3 protein once, DNA omitted. Its clone listing holds about 790 distinct CDR3 sequences. These data were also filed under a second study, of T cell repertoires in aging, cancer and after chemotherapy.

The sample comprised peripheral blood. These receptors were taken from a human donor in good health.

By frequency, this clonotype is medium-sized. The chain joins TRBV20-1 to TRBJ2-5. In germline, CDR1 is DFQATT, CDR2 SNEGSKA (reference sequence). The CDR3 is 11 amino acids. CDR3 region: CSARIPETQYF.

By frequency, this clonotype registers large (0.1 to 1%). The chain couples TRBV10-3 to TRBJ2-2; TCRdb indicates TRBD2, and absent DNA this call remains unverified. Germline V CDR1 and CDR2: ENHRY, SYGVKD. This CDR3 contains 17 residues. CDR3 amino acids: CAISLLGASGSSGELFF.

Considering frequency, this clonotype is medium-sized. V usage is TRBV5-1 and J usage is TRBJ1-2; the TCRdb D gene call, TRBD1, has no DNA to confirm it. The CDR3 totals 17 residues. Per the germline V gene, CDR1 is SGHRS and CDR2 is YFSETQ. CDR3 region: CASSLTFSGQSNYGYTF.

The chain is built from TRBV7-2 and TRBJ1-1; TCRdb reports TRBD1, a call that lacks DNA to check it against. The CDR3 extends over 19 amino acids. Per the germline V gene, CDR1 is SGHTA and CDR2 is FQGNSA. The CDR3 reads CASSGGTGGSKTLGTEAFF.

The chain joins TRBV27 to TRBJ2-6; lacking DNA, the TRBD1 call made by TCRdb goes unchecked. The germline V gene has CDR1 MNHEY and CDR2 SMNVEV (reference sequence). The CDR3 is made up of 16 amino acids. This CDR3 is CASRDRDGGGANVLTF.

The V gene is TRBV30, the J gene TRBJ2-6; the TRBD1 assignment by TCRdb is unverifiable without DNA. In germline, CDR1 is GTSNPN, CDR2 SVGIG (reference sequence). The CDR3 consists of 16 residues. The CDR3 sequence is CAWSGTGYSGANVLTF.

Measured by frequency, this clonotype is medium-sized. The rearrangement joins TRBV20-1 to TRBJ2-7; TCRdb proposes TRBD1, but this gene call is untestable without DNA. CDR1 and CDR2 (germline): DFQATT, SNEGSKA (reference sequence). The length of the CDR3 is 12 residues. CDR3 sequence reads: CSGGQGLSEQYF.

This chain uses TRBV6-6 with TRBJ1-2; no DNA is available, so the TRBD1 call from TCRdb remains unchecked. CDR3 length equals 14 residues. The germline CDR1 and CDR2 sequences are MNHNY and SVGAGI (reference sequence). The CDR3 reads CASSTGQGNYGYTF.

Considering frequency, this clonotype is medium-sized. V is TRBV5-1 and J is TRBJ2-1. The CDR3 totals 11 residues. Germline loops: CDR1 SGHRS, CDR2 YFSETQ. CDR3 in amino acids: CASSLEQIQFF.

The gene calls are TRBV28 and TRBJ2-1. The germline V gene encodes CDR1 MDHEN and CDR2 SYDVKM. CDR3 length: 15 amino acids. The CDR3 is CASSPMSLGVYEQFF.

This clonotype ranks as large in terms of frequency. CDR3 region: CAISGGGTAGLGVKETQYF. This chain joins TRBV10-3 and TRBJ2-5; TCRdb picks TRBD1, but there is no DNA to check that call. Germline assignment: CDR1 ENHRY and CDR2 SYGVKD. The CDR3 runs to 19 residues.

Considering frequency, this clonotype is medium-sized. This chain connects TRBV11-2 to TRBJ2-1; TCRdb returns TRBD2, unconfirmable since there is no DNA. This CDR3 has 15 residues. The germline V gene has CDR1 SGHAT and CDR2 FQNNGV. This CDR3 is CASSLSGLAYNEQFF.

By frequency, this clonotype registers large. The chain uses TRBV28 and TRBJ2-7. Germline V lookup: CDR1 MDHEN, CDR2 SYDVKM. The CDR3 extends over 12 amino acids. The CDR3 here is CASSWVGYEQYF.

This clonotype counts as medium-sized by frequency. The chain is built from TRBV7-2 and TRBJ1-2; TCRdb outputs TRBD1, but without DNA this stays unchecked. The CDR3 length is 13 residues. Germline assignment: CDR1 SGHTA and CDR2 FQGNSA. CDR3 sequence: CASSFRGKDGYTF.

The CDR3 sequence is CASSDPRDTYTGELFF. V usage is TRBV9 and J usage is TRBJ2-2; TCRdb calls TRBD1, which cannot be checked without DNA. This CDR3 is 16 amino acids long. Germline V gene lookup returns CDR1 SGDLS and CDR2 YYNGEE.

Frequency places this clonotype as medium-sized. The chain combines TRBV20-1 with TRBJ2-5; TCRdb's assignment of TRBD1 cannot be checked, as there is no DNA. Per germline, CDR1 DFQATT and CDR2 SNEGSKA (reference sequence). CDR3 length equals 16 residues. Here the CDR3 reads CSARQGVGGPVETQYF.

Considering frequency, this clonotype is medium-sized. The chain joins TRBV7-2 to TRBJ1-1. The CDR3 sequence is 14 residues long. Germline CDR1 SGHTA, CDR2 FQGNSA. The CDR3 reads CASSLVYRNTEAFF. Using reference TRBV7-2 and TRBJ1-1 for the parts outside the CDR3, the full variable domain is GAGVSQSPSNKVTEKGKDVELRCDPISGHTALYWYRQSLGQGLEFLIYFQGNSAPDKSGLPSDRFSAERTGGSVSTLTIQRTQQEDSAVYLCASSLVYRNTEAFFGQGTRLTVV.

This clonotype is identified as medium-sized from frequency. The V call is TRBV5-1, the J call TRBJ2-3; lacking DNA, the TRBD2 call made by TCRdb goes unchecked. The CDR3 is 16 residues long. Germline-derived CDR1 and CDR2 are SGHRS and YFSETQ. The CDR3 region is CASSMGLAGLSDTQYF. The whole variable domain, filled in from reference TRBV5-1 and TRBJ2-3, reads KAGVTQTPRYLIKTRGQQVTLSCSPISGHRSVSWYQQTPGQGLQFLFEYFSETQRNKGNFPGRFSGRQFSNSRSEMNVSTLELGDSALYLCASSMGLAGLSDTQYFGPGTRLTVL.

This rearrangement joins TRBV5-1 to TRBJ2-2; the TCRdb D gene call, TRBD1, has no DNA to confirm it. The CDR3 is 15 amino acids. Germline assignment: CDR1 SGHRS and CDR2 YFSETQ. The chain's CDR3 is CASRPTGDNTGELFF.

This clonotype shows up as medium-sized (0.01 to 0.1%) by frequency. This chain connects TRBV24-1 to TRBJ2-2; the D gene TCRdb calls, TRBD1, cannot be checked with no DNA. Per germline, CDR1 KGHDR and CDR2 SFDVKD. The CDR3 has 17 residues. The CDR3 here is CATSDPTRSGRGGELFF.

The chain is built from TRBV2 and TRBJ1-2; the TRBD1 assignment by TCRdb is unverifiable without DNA. Germline assignment: CDR1 SNHLY and CDR2 FYNNEI. This CDR3 comprises 15 residues. The CDR3 sequence is CASSEDPDRVDGYTF.

V gene TRBV29-1 combines with J gene TRBJ2-2. CDR3 length equals 13 residues. CDR1 and CDR2 from the germline V gene are SQVTM and ANQGSEA. This chain's CDR3 is CSVDFLNTGELFF.

By frequency, this clonotype is large. J is TRBJ2-3 and V is TRBV20-1; TCRdb proposes TRBD2, but this gene call is untestable without DNA. The CDR3 has 16 residues. CDR1 is DFQATT and CDR2 is SNEGSKA in the germline V gene (reference sequence). The CDR3 here is CSARVPSGRGTDTQYF.

This clonotype registers large (0.1 to 1%) by frequency. The chain links TRBV13 to TRBJ2-7; absent DNA, TCRdb's TRBD1 call cannot be checked. Germline CDR1 and CDR2: PRHDT and FYEKMQ (reference sequence). The CDR3 has 14 residues. This CDR3 reads CASSLRRGNYEQYF.

This clonotype shows up as medium-sized by frequency. V is TRBV12-3 or TRBV12-4 and J is TRBJ2-5; lacking DNA, the TRBD1 call made by TCRdb goes unchecked. This CDR3 has 14 residues. The CDR3 is CASRLAGGAETQYF.

According to its frequency, this clonotype is large (0.1 to 1%). The genes are TRBV6-2 or TRBV6-3 and TRBJ2-7; TCRdb proposes TRBD2, but this gene call is untestable without DNA. Germline V gives CDR1 MNHEY, CDR2 SVGEGT. The CDR3 contains 14 residues. CDR3 sequence: CASSRPGLAEEQYF.

This clonotype is classed as large by frequency. The chain carries TRBV6-2 or TRBV6-3 and TRBJ2-3; TCRdb picks TRBD2, but there is no DNA to check that call. The CDR3 has 15 residues. The germline gives CDR1 MNHEY, CDR2 SVGEGT. CDR3 in amino acids: CASTNGGIGRDTQYF.

Considering frequency, this clonotype is large. The genes are TRBV19 and TRBJ2-1; the TCRdb call, TRBD2, lacks DNA for checking. This CDR3 comprises 18 residues. Germline V gene sequence: CDR1 LNHDA, CDR2 SQIVND (reference sequence). CDR3: CASRDRGLAGKSYNEQFF.

This clonotype is medium-sized (0.01 to 0.1%) by frequency. The chain employs TRBV20-1 and TRBJ2-2; TCRdb reports TRBD1, a call that lacks DNA to check it against. Looked up from germline, CDR1 is DFQATT and CDR2 is SNEGSKA (reference sequence). The CDR3 runs to 16 residues. The chain's CDR3 is CSARDPDRGHTGELFF.

The V gene is TRBV11-2, the J gene TRBJ2-4; without DNA, the TCRdb call of TRBD2 cannot be checked. The CDR3 sequence is 15 residues long. Germline V lookup: CDR1 SGHAT, CDR2 FQNNGV. CDR3 loop: CASSFPGLAGVFQYF.

Frequency places this clonotype as large (0.1 to 1%). The chain carries TRBV5-6 and TRBJ2-5; absent DNA, TCRdb's TRBD2 call cannot be checked. In germline, CDR1 is SGHDT, CDR2 YYEEEE. This CDR3 has 16 residues. CDR3 amino acids: CASSLRTTSSQETQYF.